Below, 14 T cell receptor beta chains from the same sample are listed, as sequenced in a study of identifying expanded T cells in peripheral blood. Measured with immunoSEQ multiplex PCR; TCRdb has only the in-frame clones, and not every one. The profile shows around 99,000 clones, 88% of them singletons. The specimen sequenced was blood. The source of these receptors is a person aged 18 to 70 in good health.

The chain links TRBV9 to TRBJ1-3; 8 bases match TRBD1. This CDR3 spans 15 amino acids. Trimming removed 0 bases from V and 2 bases from J; junction bases left unmatched: 1. Germline V CDR1 and CDR2: SGDLS, YYNGEE. The CDR3 reads CASSVGGQAGNTIYF. DNA for the CDR3: TGTGCCAGCAGCGTAGGGGGACAGGCTGGAAACACCATATATTTT.

The V call is TRBV7-9, the J call TRBJ2-3; TRBD2 is a possible D gene (6 bases). Trimming pared 2 bases from V and 2 bases from J, leaving 11 bases between. The CDR3 spans 15 residues. Germline values: CDR1 SEHNR, CDR2 FQNEAQ (reference sequence). CDR3 amino acids: CASSLTGESTDTQYF. In nucleotides, the CDR3 is TGTGCCAGCAGCTTAACGGGGGAGTCCACAGATACGCAGTATTTT.

This clone has just one count. The chain combines TRBV5-1 with TRBJ1-1; D is possibly TRBD1 (6 bases). The CDR3 is 14 amino acids. The ends were cut back, 4 bases at V and 1 base at J, with 11 bases in the middle. The germline V gene encodes CDR1 SGHRS and CDR2 YFSETQ. CDR3 DNA sequence: TGCGCCAGCAGCACCGGACAGAGGAACACTGAAGCTTTCTTT. Protein product: CASSTGQRNTEAFF.

The V gene is TRBV6-6, the J gene TRBJ1-2; D is possibly TRBD1 (5 bases). The germline V gene encodes CDR1 MNHNY and CDR2 SVGAGI (reference sequence). CDR3 length: 11 amino acids. Trimming removed 5 bases at V and 8 bases at J, with 9 bases between. CDR3 loop: CASSPGSGYTF. The DNA of the CDR3 is TGTGCCAGCAGTCCAGGGTCAGGCTACACCTTC.

This clone is judged medium-sized. The chain employs TRBV4-2 and TRBJ2-7; 9 positions match TRBD1. This CDR3 has 16 amino acids. J was trimmed by 5 bases and V by 4 bases; bases with no gene match: 12. Per germline, CDR1 LGHNA and CDR2 YNFKEQ. CDR3: CASSPTIQGTGNEQYF. CDR3 DNA: TGTGCCAGCAGCCCAACAATCCAAGGGACAGGGAACGAGCAGTACTTC.

The chain employs TRBV5-1 and TRBJ2-6; 11 nucleotides line up with TRBD1. The germline gives CDR1 SGHRS, CDR2 YFSETQ. The V segment lost 1 base and the J segment 0 bases; nucleotides outside the gene matches: 3. This CDR3 has 18 amino acids. The CDR3 here is CASSLWDRGSSGANVLTF. DNA for the CDR3: TGCGCCAGCAGCTTGTGGGACAGGGGGTCCTCTGGGGCCAACGTCCTGACTTTC.

The J gene is TRBJ1-1, the V gene TRBV30, with no clear D. V was clipped by 2 bases and J by 2 bases, with 9 bases between them. The V gene's germline CDR1 is GTSNPN and CDR2 SVGIG (reference sequence). The CDR3 consists of 13 residues. The CDR3 region is CAWSRAENTEAFF. For the CDR3, the DNA is TGTGCCTGGAGTCGAGCTGAAAACACTGAAGCTTTCTTT.

This clone was counted many times. This chain connects TRBV18 to TRBJ2-7, with D possibly being TRBD2 (6 bases). V was shortened by 0 bases and J by 0 bases, with 9 bases between the two germline ends. The CDR3 covers 15 residues. Per germline, CDR1 KGHSH and CDR2 LQKENI. CDR3 sequence: CASSPPRGISYEQYF. In nucleotides, the CDR3 is TGTGCCAGCTCACCACCCCGGGGGATCTCCTACGAGCAGTACTTC. The variable domain in full, with the rest retrieved from reference TRBV18 and TRBJ2-7, is NAGVMQNPRHLVRRRGQEARLRCSPMKGHSHVYWYRQLPEEGLKFMVYLQKENIIDESGMPKERFSAEFPKEGPSILRIQQVVRGDSAAYFCASSPPRGISYEQYFGPGTRLTVT.

CDR3 bases: TGTGCCTGGCAGGTCGACAGGGACTACACCTTC. Translating gives CAWQVDRDYTF. This chain connects TRBV30 to TRBJ1-2; 7 nucleotides line up with TRBD1. V gave up 5 bases and J gave up 10 bases; unmatched junction bases: 7. CDR3 length: 11 amino acids. The V gene's germline CDR1 is GTSNPN and CDR2 SVGIG (reference sequence).

The V gene is TRBV28, the J gene TRBJ2-3; D possibly corresponds to TRBD2 (5 bases). Between the trimmed V and J ends, which lost 3 bases and 0 bases, there was a span of 7 bases. Germline V CDR1 and CDR2: MDHEN, SYDVKM. The CDR3 consists of 14 residues. CDR3 sequence: CASSLQRSTDTQYF. In nucleotides, the CDR3 is TGTGCCAGCAGTTTGCAGCGGAGCACAGATACGCAGTATTTT.

The rearrangement joins TRBV14 to TRBJ1-2; 7 nucleotides line up with TRBD1. The germline CDR1 and CDR2 sequences are SGHDN and FVKESK. CDR3 length: 14 amino acids. V was pared by 4 bases and J by 0 bases, with 2 bases of the junction left unmatched. This CDR3 reads CASSRDRANYGYTF. The CDR3 DNA reads as TGTGCCAGCAGCCGGGACAGAGCTAACTATGGCTACACCTTC.

The chain carries TRBV16 and TRBJ2-3, with 7 nucleotides matching TRBD2. The germline CDR1 and CDR2 sequences are KGHSY and FQNENV. The CDR3 loop spans 13 amino acids. The trim removed 2 bases at V and 6 bases at J, leaving 2 bases unmatched. The CDR3 spells CASSQAGGDTQYF. In nucleotides, the CDR3 is TGTGCCAGCAGCCAAGCCGGGGGGGATACGCAGTATTTT. The full variable domain, in which reference TRBV16 and TRBJ2-3 provide the parts outside the CDR3, is GEEVAQTPKHLVRGEGQKAKLYCAPIKGHSYVFWYQQVLKNEFKFLISFQNENVFDETGMPKERFSAKCLPNSPCSLEIQATKLEDSAVYFCASSQAGGDTQYFGPGTRLTVL.

The chain is built from TRBV6-5 and TRBJ2-7, with unresolved D. The V end lost 5 bases, the J end lost 4 bases, and 12 bases lay between the germline ends. Looked up from germline, CDR1 is MNHEY and CDR2 is SVGAGI. CDR3 length: 13 residues. The CDR3 DNA reads as TGTGCCAGCAGTCCACTAAGGCGTTACGAGCAGTACTTC. Translated, it gives CASSPLRRYEQYF.

The rearrangement joins TRBV5-1 to TRBJ1-5, with D possibly matching TRBD1 (6 bases). There are 13 residues in the CDR3. V was clipped by 4 bases and J by 7 bases, with 12 bases between them. The germline gives CDR1 SGHRS, CDR2 YFSETQ. The CDR3 sequence: CASSPDSLQPQHF. The CDR3 bases are TGCGCCAGCAGCCCGGACAGCCTCCAGCCCCAGCATTTT.